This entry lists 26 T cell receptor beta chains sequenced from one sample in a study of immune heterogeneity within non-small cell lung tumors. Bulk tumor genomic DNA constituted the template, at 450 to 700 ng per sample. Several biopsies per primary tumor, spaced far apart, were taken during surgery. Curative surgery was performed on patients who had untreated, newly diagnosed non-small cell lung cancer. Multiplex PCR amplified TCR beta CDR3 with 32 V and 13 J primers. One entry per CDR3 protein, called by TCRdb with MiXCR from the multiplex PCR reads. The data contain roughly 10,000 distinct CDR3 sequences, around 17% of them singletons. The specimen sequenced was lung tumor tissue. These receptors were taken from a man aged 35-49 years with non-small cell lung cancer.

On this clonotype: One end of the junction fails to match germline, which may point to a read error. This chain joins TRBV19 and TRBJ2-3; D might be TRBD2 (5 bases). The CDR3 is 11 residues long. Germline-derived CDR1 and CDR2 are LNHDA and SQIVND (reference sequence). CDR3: CASTSRDTQYF. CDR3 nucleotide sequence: TGTGCCAGTACTAGCAGAGATACGCAGTATTTT.

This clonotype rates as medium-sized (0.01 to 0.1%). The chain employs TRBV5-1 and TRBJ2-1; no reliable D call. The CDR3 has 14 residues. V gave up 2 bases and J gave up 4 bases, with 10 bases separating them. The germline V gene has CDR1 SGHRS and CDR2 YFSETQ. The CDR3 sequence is CASSFGYRYNEQFF. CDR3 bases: TGCGCCAGCAGCTTTGGCTACAGATACAATGAGCAGTTCTTC.

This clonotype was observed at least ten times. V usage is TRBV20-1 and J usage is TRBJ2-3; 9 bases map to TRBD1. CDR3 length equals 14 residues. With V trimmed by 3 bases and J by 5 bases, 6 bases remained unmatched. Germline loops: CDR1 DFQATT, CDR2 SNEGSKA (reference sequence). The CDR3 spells CSASAGQGRDTQYF. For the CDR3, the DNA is TGCAGTGCTAGTGCTGGACAGGGGAGAGATACGCAGTATTTT.

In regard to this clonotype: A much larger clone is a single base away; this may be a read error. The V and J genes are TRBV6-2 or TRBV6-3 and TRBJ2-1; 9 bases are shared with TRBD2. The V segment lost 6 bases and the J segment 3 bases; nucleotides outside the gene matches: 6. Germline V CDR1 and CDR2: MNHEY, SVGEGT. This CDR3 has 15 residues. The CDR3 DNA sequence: TGTGCCAGCAGGGACCCTAGCGGGAACTACAATGAGCAGTTCTTC. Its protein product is CASRDPSGNYNEQFF.

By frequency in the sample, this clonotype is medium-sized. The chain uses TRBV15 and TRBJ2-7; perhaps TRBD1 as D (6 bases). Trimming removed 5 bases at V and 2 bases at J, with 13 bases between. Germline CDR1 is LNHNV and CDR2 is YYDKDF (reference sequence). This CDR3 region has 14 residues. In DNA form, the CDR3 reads TGTGCCACCAGCGAGTGGGACAACACCTACGAGCAGTACTTC. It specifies CATSEWDNTYEQYF.

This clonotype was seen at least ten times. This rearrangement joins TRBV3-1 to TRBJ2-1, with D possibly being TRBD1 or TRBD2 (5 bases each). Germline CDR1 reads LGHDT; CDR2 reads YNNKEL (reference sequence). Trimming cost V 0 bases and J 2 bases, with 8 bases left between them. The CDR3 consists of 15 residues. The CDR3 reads CASSQDGTTYNEQFF. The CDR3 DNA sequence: TGTGCCAGCAGCCAAGACGGGACCACCTACAATGAGCAGTTCTTC.

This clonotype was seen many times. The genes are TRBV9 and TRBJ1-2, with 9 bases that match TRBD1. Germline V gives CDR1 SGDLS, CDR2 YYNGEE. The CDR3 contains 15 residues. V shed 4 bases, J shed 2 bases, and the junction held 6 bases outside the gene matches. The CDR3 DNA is TGTGCCAGCAGCCGCCTAGGGACAGGGAACTATGGCTACACCTTC. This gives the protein CASSRLGTGNYGYTF.

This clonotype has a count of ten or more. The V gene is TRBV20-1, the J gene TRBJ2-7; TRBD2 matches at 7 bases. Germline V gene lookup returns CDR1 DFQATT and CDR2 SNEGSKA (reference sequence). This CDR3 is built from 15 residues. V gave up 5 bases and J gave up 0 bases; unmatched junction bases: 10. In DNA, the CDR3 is TGCAGTGCTGGTAATCCCAGCGGGACCTCCTACGAGCAGTACTTC. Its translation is CSAGNPSGTSYEQYF.

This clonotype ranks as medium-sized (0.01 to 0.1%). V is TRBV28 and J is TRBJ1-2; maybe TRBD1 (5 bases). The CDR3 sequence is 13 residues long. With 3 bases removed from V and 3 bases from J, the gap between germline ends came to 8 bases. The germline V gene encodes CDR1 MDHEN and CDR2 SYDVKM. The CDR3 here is CASSFPGDYGYTF. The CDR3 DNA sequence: TGTGCCAGCAGTTTCCCGGGGGACTATGGCTACACCTTC.

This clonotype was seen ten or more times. This chain's CDR3 is CASSGPGQGINTEAFF. The DNA for the CDR3 is TGCGCCAGCAGCGGACCGGGACAGGGGATTAACACTGAAGCTTTCTTT. The chain employs TRBV5-1 and TRBJ1-1; 10 bases match TRBD1. This CDR3 contains 16 residues. With 4 bases clipped from V and 2 bases from J, the junction kept 8 bases outside the gene matches. Germline-derived CDR1 and CDR2 are SGHRS and YFSETQ.

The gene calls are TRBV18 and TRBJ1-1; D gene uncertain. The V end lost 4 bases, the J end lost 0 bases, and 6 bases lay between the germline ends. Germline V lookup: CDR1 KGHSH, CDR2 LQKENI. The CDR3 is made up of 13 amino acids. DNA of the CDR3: TGTGCCAGCTCACAGAACTTGAACACTGAAGCTTTCTTT. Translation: CASSQNLNTEAFF.

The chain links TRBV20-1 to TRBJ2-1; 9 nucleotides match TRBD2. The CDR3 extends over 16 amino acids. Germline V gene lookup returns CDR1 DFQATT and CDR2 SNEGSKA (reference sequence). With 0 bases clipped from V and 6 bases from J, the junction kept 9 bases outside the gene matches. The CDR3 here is CSARDLASGRSNEQFF. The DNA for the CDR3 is TGCAGTGCTAGAGATCTCGCCAGCGGGAGGTCCAATGAGCAGTTCTTC.

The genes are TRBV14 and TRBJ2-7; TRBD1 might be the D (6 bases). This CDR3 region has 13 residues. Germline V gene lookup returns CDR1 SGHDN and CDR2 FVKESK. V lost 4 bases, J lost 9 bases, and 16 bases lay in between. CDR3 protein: CASSRGGRGGQYF. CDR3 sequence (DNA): TGTGCCAGCAGCCGAGGGGGACGGGGCGGGCAGTACTTC.

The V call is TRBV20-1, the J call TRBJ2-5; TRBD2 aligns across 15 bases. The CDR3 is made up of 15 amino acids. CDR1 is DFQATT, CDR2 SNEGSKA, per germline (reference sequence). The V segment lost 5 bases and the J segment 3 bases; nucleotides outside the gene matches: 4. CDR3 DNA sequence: TGCAGTGCTGGACTAGCGGGAGGGATAGAAGAGACCCAGTACTTC. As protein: CSAGLAGGIEETQYF.

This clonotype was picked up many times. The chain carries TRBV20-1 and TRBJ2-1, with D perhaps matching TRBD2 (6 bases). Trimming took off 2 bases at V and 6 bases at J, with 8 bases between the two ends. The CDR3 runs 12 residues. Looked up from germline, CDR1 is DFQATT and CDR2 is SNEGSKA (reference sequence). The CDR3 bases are TGCAGTGCTAGATGGGACTTCAATGAGCAGTTCTTC. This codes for CSARWDFNEQFF.

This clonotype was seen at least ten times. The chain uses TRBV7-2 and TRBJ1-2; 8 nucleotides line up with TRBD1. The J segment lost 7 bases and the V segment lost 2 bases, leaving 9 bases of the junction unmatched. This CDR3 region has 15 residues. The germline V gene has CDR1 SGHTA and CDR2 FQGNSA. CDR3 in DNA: TGTGCCAGCAGCTTACACCAACAGGGGGGGGTTGGCTACACCTTC. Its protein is CASSLHQQGGVGYTF.

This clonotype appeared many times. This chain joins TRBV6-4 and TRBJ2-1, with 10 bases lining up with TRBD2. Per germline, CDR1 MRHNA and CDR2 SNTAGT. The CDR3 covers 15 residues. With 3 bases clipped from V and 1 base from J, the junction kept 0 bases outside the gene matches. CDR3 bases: TGTGCCAGCAGTGAGACTAGCGGGTCCTACAATGAGCAGTTCTTC. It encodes CASSETSGSYNEQFF.

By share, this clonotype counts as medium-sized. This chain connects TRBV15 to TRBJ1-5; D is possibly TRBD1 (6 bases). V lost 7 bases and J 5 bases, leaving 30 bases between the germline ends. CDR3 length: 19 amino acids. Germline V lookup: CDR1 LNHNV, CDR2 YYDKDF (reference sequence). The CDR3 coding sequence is TGTGCCACCACTTTCGGGGGCAGGGGTGCTAGTGTAGGGCATCAGCCCCAGCATTTT. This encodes CATTFGGRGASVGHQPQHF.

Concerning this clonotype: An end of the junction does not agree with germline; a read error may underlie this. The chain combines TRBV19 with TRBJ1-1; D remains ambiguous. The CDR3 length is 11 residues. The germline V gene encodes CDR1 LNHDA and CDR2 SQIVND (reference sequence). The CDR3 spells CGFGLNTEAFF. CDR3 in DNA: TGCGGTTTCGGACTAAACACTGAAGCTTTCTTT.

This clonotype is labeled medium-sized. DNA of the CDR3: TGTGCCAGCAGCCAAGAGGGACAGGGTGCAGACGAGCAGTACTTC. Amino acids: CASSQEGQGADEQYF. J is TRBJ2-7 and V is TRBV4-2, with 9 bases lining up with TRBD1. The CDR3 extends over 15 amino acids. Germline loops: CDR1 LGHNA, CDR2 YNFKEQ. V trimming: 0 bases; J trimming: 5 bases; junction bases outside the gene matches: 5.

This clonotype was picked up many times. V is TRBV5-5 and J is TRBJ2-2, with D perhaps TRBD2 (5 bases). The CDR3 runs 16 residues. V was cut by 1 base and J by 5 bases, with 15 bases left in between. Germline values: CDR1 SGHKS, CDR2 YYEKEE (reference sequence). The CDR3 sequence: CASSLSSRGGTGELFF. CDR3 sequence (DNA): TGTGCCAGCAGCTTGAGCAGCCGGGGTGGGACCGGGGAGCTGTTTTTT.

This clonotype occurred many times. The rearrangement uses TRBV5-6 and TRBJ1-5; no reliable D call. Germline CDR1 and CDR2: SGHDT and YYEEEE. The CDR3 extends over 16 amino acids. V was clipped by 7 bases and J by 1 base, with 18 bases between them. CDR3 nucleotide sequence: TGTGCCAGCCACTTAGGATTGGGCCTAAGCAATCAGCCCCAGCATTTT. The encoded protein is CASHLGLGLSNQPQHF.

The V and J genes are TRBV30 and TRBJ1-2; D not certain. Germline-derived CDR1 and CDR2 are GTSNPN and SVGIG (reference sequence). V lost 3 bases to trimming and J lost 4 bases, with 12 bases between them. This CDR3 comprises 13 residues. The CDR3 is CAWSLYLIYGYTF. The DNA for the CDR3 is TGTGCCTGGAGCCTCTACCTCATCTATGGCTACACCTTC.

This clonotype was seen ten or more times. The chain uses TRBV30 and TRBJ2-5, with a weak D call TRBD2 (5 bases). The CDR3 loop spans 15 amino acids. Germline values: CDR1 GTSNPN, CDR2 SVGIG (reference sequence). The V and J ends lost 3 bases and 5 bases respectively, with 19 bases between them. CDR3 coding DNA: TGTGCCTGGAGCGCCCCGGGAAGTAGACGGGAGACCCAGTACTTC. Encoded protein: CAWSAPGSRRETQYF.

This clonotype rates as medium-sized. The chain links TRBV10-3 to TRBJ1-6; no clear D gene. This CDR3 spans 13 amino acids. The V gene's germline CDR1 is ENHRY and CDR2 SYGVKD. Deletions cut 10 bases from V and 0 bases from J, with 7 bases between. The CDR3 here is CATLSSYNSPLHF. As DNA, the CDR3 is TGTGCCACCCTTTCCTCCTATAATTCACCCCTCCACTTT.

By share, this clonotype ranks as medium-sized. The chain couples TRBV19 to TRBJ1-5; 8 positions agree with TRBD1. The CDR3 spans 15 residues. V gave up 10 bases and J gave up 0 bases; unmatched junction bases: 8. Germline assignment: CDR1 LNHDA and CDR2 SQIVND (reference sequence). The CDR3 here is CATTDRVHSNQPQHF. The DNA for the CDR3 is TGTGCCACCACGGACAGGGTCCATAGCAATCAGCCCCAGCATTTT.